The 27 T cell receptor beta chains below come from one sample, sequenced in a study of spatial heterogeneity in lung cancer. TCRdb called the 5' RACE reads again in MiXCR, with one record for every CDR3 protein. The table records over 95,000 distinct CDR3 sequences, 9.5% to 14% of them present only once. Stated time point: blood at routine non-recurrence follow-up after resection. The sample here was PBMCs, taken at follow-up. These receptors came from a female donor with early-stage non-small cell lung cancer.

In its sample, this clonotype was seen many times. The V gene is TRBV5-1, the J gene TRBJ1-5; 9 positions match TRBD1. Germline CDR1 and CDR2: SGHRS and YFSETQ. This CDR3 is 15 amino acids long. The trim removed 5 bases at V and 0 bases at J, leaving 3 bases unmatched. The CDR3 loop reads CASSWTGDSNQPQHF. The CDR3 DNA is TGCGCCAGCAGTTGGACAGGGGATAGCAATCAGCCCCAGCATTTT.

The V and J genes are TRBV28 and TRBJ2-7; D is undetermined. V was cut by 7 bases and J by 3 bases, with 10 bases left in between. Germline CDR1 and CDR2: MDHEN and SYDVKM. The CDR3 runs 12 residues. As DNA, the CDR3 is TGTGCCAGCATGGAAGGGAACTACGAGCAGTACTTC. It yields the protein CASMEGNYEQYF.

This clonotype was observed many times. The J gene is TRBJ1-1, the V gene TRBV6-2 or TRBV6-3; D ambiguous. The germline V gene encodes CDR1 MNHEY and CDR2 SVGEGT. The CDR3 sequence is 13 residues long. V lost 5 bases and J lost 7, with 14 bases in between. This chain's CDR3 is CASSPGNAIEAFF. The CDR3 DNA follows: TGTGCCAGCAGTCCAGGTAATGCGATTGAAGCTTTCTTT.

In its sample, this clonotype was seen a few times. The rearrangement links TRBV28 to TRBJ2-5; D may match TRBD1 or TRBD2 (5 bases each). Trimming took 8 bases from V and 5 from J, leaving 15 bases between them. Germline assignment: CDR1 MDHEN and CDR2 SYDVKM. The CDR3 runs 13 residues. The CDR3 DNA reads TGTGCCAGCGGGGACCTAGGCGTGGAGACCCAGTACTTC. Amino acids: CASGDLGVETQYF. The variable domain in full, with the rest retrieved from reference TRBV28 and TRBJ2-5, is DVKVTQSSRYLVKRTGEKVFLECVQDMDHENMFWYRQDPGLGLRLIYFSYDVKMKEKGDIPEGYSVSREKKERFSLILESASTNQTSMYLCASGDLGVETQYFGPGTRLLVL.

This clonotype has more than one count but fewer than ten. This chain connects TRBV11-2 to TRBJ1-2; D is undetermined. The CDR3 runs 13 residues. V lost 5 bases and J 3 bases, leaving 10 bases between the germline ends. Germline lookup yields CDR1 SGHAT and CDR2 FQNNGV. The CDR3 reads CASSLIGDYGYTF. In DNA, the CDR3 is TGTGCCAGCAGCCTTATAGGAGACTATGGCTACACCTTC.

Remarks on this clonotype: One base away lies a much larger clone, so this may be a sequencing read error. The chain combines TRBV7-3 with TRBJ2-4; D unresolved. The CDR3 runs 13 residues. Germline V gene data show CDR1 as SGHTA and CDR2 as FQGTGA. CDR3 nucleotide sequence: TGTGCCAGCAGCCAACGGCAAGGAAACTTTCAGTACTTC. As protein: CASSQRQGNFQYF.

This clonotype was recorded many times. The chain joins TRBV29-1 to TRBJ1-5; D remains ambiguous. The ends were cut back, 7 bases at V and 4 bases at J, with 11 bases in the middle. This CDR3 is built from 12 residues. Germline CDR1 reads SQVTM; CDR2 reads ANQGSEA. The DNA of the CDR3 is TGCAGCGCCGCGGACGGAAATCAGCCCCAGCATTTT. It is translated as CSAADGNQPQHF.

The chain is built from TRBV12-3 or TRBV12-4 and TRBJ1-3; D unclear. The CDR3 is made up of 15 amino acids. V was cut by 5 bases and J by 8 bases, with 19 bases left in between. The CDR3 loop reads CASSLTDVSGYTIYF. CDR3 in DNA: TGTGCCAGCAGTCTAACGGACGTTTCTGGCTACACCATATATTTT.

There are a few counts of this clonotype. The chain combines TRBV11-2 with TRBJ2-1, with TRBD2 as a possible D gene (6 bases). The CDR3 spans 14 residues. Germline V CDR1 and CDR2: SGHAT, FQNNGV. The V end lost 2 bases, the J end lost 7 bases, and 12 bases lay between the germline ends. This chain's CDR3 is CASSLISRENEQFF. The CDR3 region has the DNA TGTGCCAGCAGCTTAATTAGTCGGGAGAATGAGCAGTTCTTC.

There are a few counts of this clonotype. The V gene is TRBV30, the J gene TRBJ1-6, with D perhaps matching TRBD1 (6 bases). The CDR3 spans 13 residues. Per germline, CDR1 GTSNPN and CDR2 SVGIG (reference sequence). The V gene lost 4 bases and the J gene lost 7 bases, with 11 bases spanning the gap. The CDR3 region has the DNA TGTGCCTGGACAAAGGACAGAAATTCACCCCTCCACTTT. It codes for CAWTKDRNSPLHF. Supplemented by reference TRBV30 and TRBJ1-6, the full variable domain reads SQTIHQWPATLVQPVGSPLSLECTVEGTSNPNLYWYRQAAGRGLQLLFYSVGIGQISSEVPQNLSASRPQDRQFILSSKKLLLSDSGFYLCAWTKDRNSPLHFGNGTRLTVT.

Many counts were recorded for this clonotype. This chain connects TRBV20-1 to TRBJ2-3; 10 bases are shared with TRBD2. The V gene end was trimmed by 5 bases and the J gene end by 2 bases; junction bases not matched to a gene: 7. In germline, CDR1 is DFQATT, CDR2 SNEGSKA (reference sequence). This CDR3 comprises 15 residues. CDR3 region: CSASPSGRLTDTQYF. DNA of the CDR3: TGCAGTGCTTCTCCTAGCGGGAGACTCACAGATACGCAGTATTTT.

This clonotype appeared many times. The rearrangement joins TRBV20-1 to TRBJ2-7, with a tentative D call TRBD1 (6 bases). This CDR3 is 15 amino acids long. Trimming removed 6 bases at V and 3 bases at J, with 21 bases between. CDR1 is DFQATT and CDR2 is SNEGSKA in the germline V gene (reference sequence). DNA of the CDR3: TGCAGTGCCCTGAATCCCTACAGGGCAGTCTACGAGCAGTACTTC. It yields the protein CSALNPYRAVYEQYF.

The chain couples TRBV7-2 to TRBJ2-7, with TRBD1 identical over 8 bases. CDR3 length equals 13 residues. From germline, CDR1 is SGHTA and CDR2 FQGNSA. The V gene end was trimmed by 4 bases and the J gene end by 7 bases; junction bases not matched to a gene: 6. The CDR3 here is CASSYDRGGEQYV. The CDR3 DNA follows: TGTGCCAGCAGCTACGACAGGGGTGGTGAGCAGTACGTC.

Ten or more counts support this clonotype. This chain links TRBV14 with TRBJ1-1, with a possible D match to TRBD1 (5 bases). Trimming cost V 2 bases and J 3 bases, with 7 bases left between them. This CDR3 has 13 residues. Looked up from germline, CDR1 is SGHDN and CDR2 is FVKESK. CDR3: CASSQQGYTEAFF. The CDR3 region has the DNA TGTGCCAGCAGCCAACAGGGATACACTGAAGCTTTCTTT.

The CDR3 loop is CAIRLAGAGEQYF. CDR3 DNA sequence: TGTGCCATCAGATTAGCGGGAGCTGGAGAGCAGTACTTC. The V gene is TRBV10-3, the J gene TRBJ2-7, with 9 nucleotides matching TRBD2. The CDR3 is 13 amino acids. Germline values: CDR1 ENHRY, CDR2 SYGVKD. V lost 6 bases, J lost 7 bases, and 7 bases stayed unmatched.

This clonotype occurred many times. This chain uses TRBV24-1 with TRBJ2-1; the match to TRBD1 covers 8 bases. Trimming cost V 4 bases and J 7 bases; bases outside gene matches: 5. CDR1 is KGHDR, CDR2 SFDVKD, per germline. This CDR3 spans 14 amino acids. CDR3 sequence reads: CATSDPDRVNEQFF. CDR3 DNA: TGTGCCACCAGTGACCCGGACAGGGTGAATGAGCAGTTCTTC.

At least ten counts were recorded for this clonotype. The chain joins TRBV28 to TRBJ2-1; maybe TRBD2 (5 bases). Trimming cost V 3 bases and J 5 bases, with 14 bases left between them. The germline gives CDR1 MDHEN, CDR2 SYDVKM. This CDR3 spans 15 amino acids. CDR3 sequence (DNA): TGTGCCAGCAGTTTCCTAGCCCTTTTTGACAATGAGCAGTTCTTC. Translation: CASSFLALFDNEQFF.

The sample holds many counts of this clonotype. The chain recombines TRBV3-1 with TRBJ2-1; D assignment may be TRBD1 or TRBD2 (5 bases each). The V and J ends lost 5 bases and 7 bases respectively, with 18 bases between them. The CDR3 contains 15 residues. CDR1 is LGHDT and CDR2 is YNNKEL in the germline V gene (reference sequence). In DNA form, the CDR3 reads TGTGCCAGCAGCTTTCGTCGCAGGGAGATAAATGAGCAGTTCTTC. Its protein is CASSFRRREINEQFF.

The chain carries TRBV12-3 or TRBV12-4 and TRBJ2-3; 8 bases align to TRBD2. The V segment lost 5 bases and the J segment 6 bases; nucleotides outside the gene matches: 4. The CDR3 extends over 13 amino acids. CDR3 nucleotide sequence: TGTGCCAGCAGTAGCGGGAGAGGGGATACGCAGTATTTT. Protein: CASSSGRGDTQYF.

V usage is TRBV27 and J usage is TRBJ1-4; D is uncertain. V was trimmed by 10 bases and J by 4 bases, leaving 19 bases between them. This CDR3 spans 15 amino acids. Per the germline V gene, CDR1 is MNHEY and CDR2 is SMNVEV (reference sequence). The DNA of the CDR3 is TGTGCCACCCGTAAGAACGGACGGATTAATGAAAAACTGTTTTTT. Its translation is CATRKNGRINEKLFF.

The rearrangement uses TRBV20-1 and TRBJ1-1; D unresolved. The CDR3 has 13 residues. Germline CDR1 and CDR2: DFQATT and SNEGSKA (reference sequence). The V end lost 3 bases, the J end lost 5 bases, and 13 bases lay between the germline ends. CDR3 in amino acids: CSARPAHRTEAFF. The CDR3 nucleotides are TGCAGTGCTAGGCCGGCCCATCGGACTGAAGCTTTCTTT.

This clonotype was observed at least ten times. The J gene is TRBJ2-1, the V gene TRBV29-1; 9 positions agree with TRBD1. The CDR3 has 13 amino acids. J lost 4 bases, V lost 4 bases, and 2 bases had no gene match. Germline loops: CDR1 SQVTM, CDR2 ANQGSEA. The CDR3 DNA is TGCAGCGTTGGACAGGGGGGATACAATGAGCAGTTCTTC. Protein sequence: CSVGQGGYNEQFF.

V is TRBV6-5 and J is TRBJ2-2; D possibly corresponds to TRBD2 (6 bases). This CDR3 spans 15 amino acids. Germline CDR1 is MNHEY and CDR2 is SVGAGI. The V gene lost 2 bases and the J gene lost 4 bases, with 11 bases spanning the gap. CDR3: CASSYGGTVTGELFF. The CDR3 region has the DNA TGTGCCAGCAGTTACGGCGGGACGGTCACCGGGGAGCTGTTTTTT.

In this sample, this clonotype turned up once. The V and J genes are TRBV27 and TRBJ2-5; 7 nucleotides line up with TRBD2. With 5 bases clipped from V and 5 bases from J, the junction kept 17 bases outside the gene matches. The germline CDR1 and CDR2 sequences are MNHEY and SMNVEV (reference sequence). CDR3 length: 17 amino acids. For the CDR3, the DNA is TGTGCCAGCAGTACGGGGATTTTCGGGGGGTCAATCGAGACCCAGTACTTC. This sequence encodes CASSTGIFGGSIETQYF.

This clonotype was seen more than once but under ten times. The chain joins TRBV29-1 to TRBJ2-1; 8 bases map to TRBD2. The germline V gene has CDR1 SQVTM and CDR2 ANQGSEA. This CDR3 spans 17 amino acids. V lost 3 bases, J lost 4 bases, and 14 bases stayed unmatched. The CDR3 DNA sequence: TGCAGCGTTGATGGAGCGGGAGTAGCTAATAGATACAATGAGCAGTTCTTC. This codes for CSVDGAGVANRYNEQFF.

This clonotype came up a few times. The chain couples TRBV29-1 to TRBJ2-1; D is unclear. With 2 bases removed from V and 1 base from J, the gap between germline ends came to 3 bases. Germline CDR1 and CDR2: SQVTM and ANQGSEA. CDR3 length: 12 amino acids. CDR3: CSVERSYNEQFF. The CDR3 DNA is TGCAGCGTTGAACGGTCCTACAATGAGCAGTTCTTC.

CDR3 loop: CAWSSYEQYV. The CDR3 DNA sequence: TGTGCCTGGAGTAGCTACGAGCAGTACGTC. V and J are TRBV30 and TRBJ2-7; D unclear. Trimming removed 2 bases from V and 3 bases from J, with 2 bases in between. CDR1 and CDR2 (germline): GTSNPN, SVGIG (reference sequence). CDR3 length: 10 residues.